This T cell receptor beta chain was recorded in a study of CD4 T cells in relation to SARS-CoV-2 and coronaviruses. The wider study: Convalescent patients had median age roughly 35 years, range about 21 to 75.

A remark on this clone: Its antigen is not identified.

Clones were sequenced by immunoSEQ multiplex PCR, and TCRdb holds only the in-frame ones, with some missing. The table lists roughly 41,000 clones, roughly 84% of them singletons. Trimming shortened V by 2 bases and J by 8 bases, and 7 bases separated the two germline ends. The CDR3 spans 12 residues. CDR1 KGHSH and CDR2 LQKENI come from the germline V gene. The chain couples TRBV18 to TRBJ2-1; D call uncertain. The sample was naive CD4+ T cells from PBMCs, cultured in vitro. Subset noted: naive CD4+ T cells isolated by negative enrichment. The clonotype comes from an adult with COVID-19. CDR3 region: CASSPLGDEQFF. CDR3 bases: TGTGCCAGCTCACCATTAGGAGATGAGCAGTTCTTC.